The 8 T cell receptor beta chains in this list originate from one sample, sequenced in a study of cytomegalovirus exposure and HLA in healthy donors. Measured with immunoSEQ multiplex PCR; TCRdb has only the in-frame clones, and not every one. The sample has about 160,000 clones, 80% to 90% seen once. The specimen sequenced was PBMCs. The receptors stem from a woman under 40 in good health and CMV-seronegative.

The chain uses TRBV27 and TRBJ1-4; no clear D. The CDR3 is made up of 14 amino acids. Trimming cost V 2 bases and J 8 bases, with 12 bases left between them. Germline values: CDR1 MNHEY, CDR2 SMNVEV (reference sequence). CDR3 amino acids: CASSLRLVDEKLFF. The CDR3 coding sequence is TGTGCCAGCAGTTTAAGGCTTGTAGACGAAAAACTGTTTTTT. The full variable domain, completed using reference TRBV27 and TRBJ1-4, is EAQVTQNPRYLITVTGKKLTVTCSQNMNHEYMSWYRQDPGLGLRQIYYSMNVEVTDKGDVPEGYKVSRKEKRNFPLILESPSPNQTSLYFCASSLRLVDEKLFFGSGTQLSVL.

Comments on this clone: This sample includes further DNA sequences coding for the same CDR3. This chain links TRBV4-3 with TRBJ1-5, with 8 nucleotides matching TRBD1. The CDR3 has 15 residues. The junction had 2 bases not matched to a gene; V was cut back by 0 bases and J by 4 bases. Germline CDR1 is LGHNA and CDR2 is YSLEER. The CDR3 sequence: CASSQDRQGNQPQHF. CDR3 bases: TGCGCCAGCAGCCAAGACCGACAGGGGAATCAGCCCCAGCATTTT.

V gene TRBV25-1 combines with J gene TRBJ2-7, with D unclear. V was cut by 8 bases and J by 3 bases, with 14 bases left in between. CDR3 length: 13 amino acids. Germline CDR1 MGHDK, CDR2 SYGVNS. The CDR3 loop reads CASGSIRDYEQYF. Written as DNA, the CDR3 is TGTGCCAGCGGATCGATAAGGGACTACGAGCAGTACTTC.

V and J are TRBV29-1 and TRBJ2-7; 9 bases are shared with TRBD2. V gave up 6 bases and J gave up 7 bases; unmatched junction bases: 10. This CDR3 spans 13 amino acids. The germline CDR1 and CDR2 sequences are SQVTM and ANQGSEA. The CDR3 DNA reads TGCAGCGTATGGCGGGAGGGCCGGGGTGAGCAGTACTTC. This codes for CSVWREGRGEQYF.

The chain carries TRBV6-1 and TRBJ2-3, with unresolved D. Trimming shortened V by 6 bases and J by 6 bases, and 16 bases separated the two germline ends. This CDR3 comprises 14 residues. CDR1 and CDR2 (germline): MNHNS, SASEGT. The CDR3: CASRDSFRSDTQYF. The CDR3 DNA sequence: TGTGCCAGCAGGGATAGCTTTCGGAGCGATACGCAGTATTTT.

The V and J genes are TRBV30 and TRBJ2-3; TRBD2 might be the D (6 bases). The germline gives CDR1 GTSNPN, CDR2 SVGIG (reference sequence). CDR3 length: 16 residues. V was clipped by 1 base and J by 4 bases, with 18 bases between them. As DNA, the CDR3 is TGTGCCTGGAGTGATAATTTTAGCGGAGGGGCAGATACGCAGTATTTT. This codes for CAWSDNFSGGADTQYF.

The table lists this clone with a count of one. CDR3 bases: TGCAGCGTTAGGGGATGGAGGGCGGATTCACCCCTCCACTTT. It specifies CSVRGWRADSPLHF. V and J are TRBV29-1 and TRBJ1-6, with D tentatively TRBD1 (5 bases). CDR1 is SQVTM and CDR2 is ANQGSEA in the germline V gene. Between the trimmed V and J ends, which lost 5 bases and 8 bases, there was a span of 16 bases. There are 14 residues in the CDR3. Variable domain in full (rest from reference TRBV29-1 and TRBJ1-6): SAVISQKPSRDICQRGTSLTIQCQVDSQVTMMFWYRQQPGQSLTLIATANQGSEATYESGFVIDKFPISRPNLTFSTLTVSNMSPEDSSIYLCSVRGWRADSPLHFGNGTRLTVT.

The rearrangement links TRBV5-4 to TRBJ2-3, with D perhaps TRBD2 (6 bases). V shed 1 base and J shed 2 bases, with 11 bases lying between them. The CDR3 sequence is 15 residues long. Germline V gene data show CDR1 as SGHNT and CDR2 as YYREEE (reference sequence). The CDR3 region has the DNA TGTGCCAGCAGCTTGTCTGGCGGGGCCACAGATACGCAGTATTTT. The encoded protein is CASSLSGGATDTQYF.